Listed below are T cell receptor beta chains from one sample, sequenced in a study of blood T cell repertoires in COVID-19. This table comes from immunoSEQ multiplex PCR, and its TCRdb copy is limited to in-frame clones, with some not included. The data contain some 160,000 clones, 75% to 85% of them singletons. Sequenced material: PBMCs or T cells enriched from blood (not recorded which). These receptors were collected from a woman in her sixties or seventies who had recovered from COVID-19. CDR3s include the opening cysteine and the closing phenylalanine or tryptophan.

J gene | V gene | CDR3 protein
TRBJ1-1 | TRBV27 | CASSLGHPQNTEAFF
TRBJ2-1 | TRBV18 | CASSPGIAGGKVEQFF
TRBJ2-1 | TRBV5-5 | CASSLTGGSYNEQFF
TRBJ2-5 | TRBV18 | CASSPVSQETQYF
TRBJ1-2 | TRBV18 | CASSRATGEDNYGYTF
TRBJ2-3 | TRBV7-2 | CASSLGGGSSTDTQYF
TRBJ2-7 | TRBV29-1 | CSVEDPGTSSYEQYF
TRBJ2-2 | TRBV6-5 | CASRGGPANTGELFF
TRBJ1-2 | TRBV5-1 | CASSFTGQNPSGYTF
TRBJ2-3 | TRBV9 | CASSVDPSGGTDTQYF
TRBJ1-6 | TRBV19 | CASSIKGTGGSASPLHF
TRBJ1-1 | TRBV11-2 | CASSLIGTETEAFF
TRBJ1-2 | TRBV5-4 | CASSRDSNYGYTF
TRBJ2-5 | TRBV6-5 | CASSLAGEQETQYF
TRBJ1-5 | TRBV19 | CASSIRTGVGNQPQHF
TRBJ1-1 | TRBV7-3 | CASSPLGDRSTEAFF
TRBJ1-1 | TRBV5-8 | CASSSTGSTEAFF
TRBJ1-5 | TRBV27 | CASRLQGGGYSNQPQHF
TRBJ1-1 | TRBV27 | CASSLRPYTEAFF
TRBJ1-1 | TRBV5-1 | CASSITTGTEAFF
TRBJ2-2 | TRBV2 | CASLQGGGELFF
TRBJ1-3 | TRBV6-5 | CATGPGGNTIYF
TRBJ2-2 | TRBV5-6 | CASSSLAGGRDTGELFF
TRBJ1-3 | TRBV9 | CASSGGQSTGNTIYF
TRBJ2-7 | TRBV7-9 | CASSPGQGWEQYF
TRBJ2-1 | TRBV2 | CASSGLAGGPQSSYNEQFF
TRBJ2-5 | TRBV14 | CASSAQQGRVETQYF
TRBJ2-2 | TRBV5-1 | CASSPNTGLAGKNTGELFF
TRBJ2-5 | TRBV5-6 | CASSSLAGSEETQYF
TRBJ2-5 | TRBV6-5 | CASSYSGGRWGTQYF
TRBJ1-5 | TRBV30 | CAWSVDRGINQPQHF
TRBJ1-5 | TRBV15 | CATSTPLRSQPQHF
TRBJ1-3 | TRBV29-1 | CSVRGVSGNTIYF
TRBJ2-7 | TRBV11-2 | CASSLTLAGGPYEQYF
TRBJ1-1 | TRBV24-1 | CATSDPGSTEAFF
TRBJ2-7 | TRBV12-5 | CASGLVLGTRGEQYF
TRBJ1-2 | TRBV11-2 | CASSLGREVEGYTF
TRBJ2-7 | TRBV7-2 | CASSRDRAYEQYF
TRBJ2-7 | TRBV30 | CAWNTGGAHEQYF
TRBJ2-3 | TRBV4-2 | CASSQDGQGSDTQYF
TRBJ2-1 | TRBV7-9 | CASSFYPLQRGYNEQFF
TRBJ1-2 | TRBV5-1 | CASSLGSQGYGYTF
TRBJ1-4 | TRBV7-9 | CASSLGGQHEKLFF
TRBJ2-3 | TRBV7-2 | CASSHTSGGADTQYF
TRBJ1-6 | TRBV6-5 | CASSYEDNSPLHF
TRBJ1-3 | TRBV11-2 | CASSLDPGHPGNTIYF